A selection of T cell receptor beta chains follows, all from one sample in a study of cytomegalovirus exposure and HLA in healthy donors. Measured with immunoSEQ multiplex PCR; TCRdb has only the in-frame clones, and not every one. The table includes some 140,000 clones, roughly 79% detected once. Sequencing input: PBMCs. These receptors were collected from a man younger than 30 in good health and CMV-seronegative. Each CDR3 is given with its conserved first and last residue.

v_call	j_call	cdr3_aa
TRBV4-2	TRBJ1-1	CASNAQGGTEAFF
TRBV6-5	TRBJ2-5	CASSTGHNRETQYF
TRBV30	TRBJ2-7	CAWSVLGGNEQYF
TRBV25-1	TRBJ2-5	CASSELGETQYF
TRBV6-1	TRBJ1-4	CATEGLANEKLFF
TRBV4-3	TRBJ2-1	CASSQVWGLAAYNEQFF
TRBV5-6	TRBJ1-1	CASSLHTGLNTEAFF
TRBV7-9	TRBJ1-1	CASSLVRGQGEAFF
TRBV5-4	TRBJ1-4	CASSKQGVEGEKLFF
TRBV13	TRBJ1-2	CASSLAPTTGGVRGYTF
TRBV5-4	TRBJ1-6	CASSLEGTGISPLHF
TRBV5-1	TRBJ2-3	CASSKGLFGSTDTQYF
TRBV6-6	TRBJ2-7	CASSYPRDRGYEQYF
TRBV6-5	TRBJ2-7	CASSYVAGAAQYF
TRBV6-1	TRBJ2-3	CASRDRGRDTQYF
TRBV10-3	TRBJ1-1	CAIRLQLTGSSEAFF
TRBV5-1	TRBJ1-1	CASSLAGDANTEAFF
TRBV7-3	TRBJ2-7	CASSSGTGEREQYF
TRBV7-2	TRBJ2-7	CASSLESGIREEQYF
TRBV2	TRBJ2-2	CASSVKTGYGELFF
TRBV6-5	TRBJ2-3	CASSQRGGTDTQYF
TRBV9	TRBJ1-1	CASSLRDRGERGAEAFF
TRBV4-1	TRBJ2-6	CASSQGEGAHRTGANVLTF
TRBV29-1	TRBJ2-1	CSVEGADSYNEQFF
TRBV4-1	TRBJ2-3	CASSQNRGADTQYF
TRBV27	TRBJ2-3	CASSSRGGPASDTQYF
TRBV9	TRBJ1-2	CASSADSGNGYTF
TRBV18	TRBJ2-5	CASSREGQGQRKTQYF
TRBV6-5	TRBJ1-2	CASSSFGGCGYTF
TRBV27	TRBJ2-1	CASSWDRGGSQFF
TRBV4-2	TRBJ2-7	CASSQEPAGESYEQYF
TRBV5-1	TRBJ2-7	CASSRDRGDEQYF
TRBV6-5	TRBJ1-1	CASSGQGAWGAFF
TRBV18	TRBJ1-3	CASSPQGNTIYF
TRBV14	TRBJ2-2	CASSQVGRGRTGELFF
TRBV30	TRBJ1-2	CAWSVPPDSEQGINYGYTF
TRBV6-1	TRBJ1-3	CASSASGVKGNTIYF
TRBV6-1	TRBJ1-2	CASSARTGSHYGYTF
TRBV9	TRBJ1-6	CASSVATGYDPEDSPLHF
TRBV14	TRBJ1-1	CASSQLQGLSTEAFF
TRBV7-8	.	CASSLLDTLTYEQYF
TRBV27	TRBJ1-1	CASSLRGRVGMNTEAFF